These T cell receptor beta chains were read from a single sample in a study of blood T cell repertoires in COVID-19. Measured with immunoSEQ multiplex PCR; TCRdb has only the in-frame clones, and not every one. Of 150,000 or so clones listed, approximately 80% are singletons. The sample consisted of peripheral blood. The source is a woman aged 60 to 75 with acute or convalescent COVID-19. CDR3s include the opening cysteine and the closing phenylalanine or tryptophan. The D gene is left open where the match is weak. Clone size is stated in some rows and not others, as once, few, many or a class when expanded.

J gene: TRBJ2-7; clone size: once; D gene: TRBD2; V gene: TRBV11-2; CDR3 protein: CASSLQTSGASYEQYF; CDR3 DNA: TGTGCCAGCAGCCTTCAAACTAGCGGGGCTAGCTACGAGCAGTACTTC
J gene: TRBJ2-1; clone size: .; D gene: .; V gene: TRBV6-5; CDR3 protein: CASSSGRMYNEQFF; CDR3 DNA: TGTGCCAGCAGTTCAGGCAGAATGTACAATGAGCAGTTCTTC
J gene: TRBJ1-2; clone size: .; D gene: .; V gene: TRBV12-3/TRBV12-4; CDR3 protein: CASSFWGRYGYTF; CDR3 DNA: TGTGCCAGCAGTTTTTGGGGGCGCTATGGCTACACCTTC
J gene: TRBJ1-2; clone size: .; D gene: TRBD1; V gene: TRBV6-5; CDR3 protein: CASSYQQGYYGYTF; CDR3 DNA: TGTGCCAGCAGTTACCAACAGGGGTACTATGGCTACACCTTC
J gene: TRBJ1-1; clone size: .; D gene: TRBD1; V gene: TRBV6-2/TRBV6-3; CDR3 protein: CASTPRESTGANTEAFF; CDR3 DNA: TGTGCCAGCACCCCAAGGGAGTCGACAGGGGCGAACACTGAAGCTTTCTTT
J gene: TRBJ2-7; clone size: .; D gene: .; V gene: TRBV4-3; CDR3 protein: CASSQDWQGTYEQYF; CDR3 DNA: TGCGCCAGCAGCCAAGATTGGCAGGGGACCTACGAGCAGTACTTC
J gene: TRBJ1-1; clone size: .; D gene: TRBD1; V gene: TRBV5-1; CDR3 protein: CASSSRPQGENTEAFF; CDR3 DNA: TGCGCCAGCAGCTCCCGTCCACAGGGGGAGAACACTGAAGCTTTCTTT
J gene: TRBJ2-6; clone size: .; D gene: .; V gene: TRBV18; CDR3 protein: CASSGSSGANVLTF; CDR3 DNA: TGTGCCAGCTCAGGGAGCTCTGGGGCCAACGTCCTGACTTTC
J gene: TRBJ2-5; clone size: once; D gene: .; V gene: TRBV9; CDR3 protein: CASSVAPYQETQYF; CDR3 DNA: TGTGCCAGCAGCGTAGCTCCGTACCAAGAGACCCAGTACTTC
J gene: TRBJ1-6; clone size: few; D gene: TRBD1; V gene: TRBV15; CDR3 protein: CATSLRLTGQNSPLHF; CDR3 DNA: TGTGCCACCAGCTTAAGACTTACGGGACAGAATTCACCCCTCCACTTT
J gene: TRBJ1-4; clone size: few; D gene: TRBD1; V gene: TRBV29-1; CDR3 protein: CSVSGTDNEKLFF; CDR3 DNA: TGCAGCGTGTCCGGGACAGATAATGAAAAACTGTTTTTT
J gene: TRBJ1-3; clone size: once; D gene: TRBD1; V gene: TRBV7-2; CDR3 protein: CASSLQGSGNTIYF; CDR3 DNA: TGTGCCAGCAGCCTACAGGGGTCTGGAAACACCATATATTTT
J gene: TRBJ1-3; clone size: .; D gene: .; V gene: TRBV18; CDR3 protein: CASSPGSSGNTIYF; CDR3 DNA: TGTGCCAGCTCACCTGGGAGCTCTGGAAACACCATATATTTT
J gene: TRBJ1-1; clone size: once; D gene: .; V gene: TRBV12-3/TRBV12-4; CDR3 protein: CASSLGSTEAFF; CDR3 DNA: TGTGCCAGCAGTTTAGGCAGCACTGAAGCTTTCTTT
J gene: TRBJ2-2; clone size: .; D gene: .; V gene: TRBV11-2; CDR3 protein: CASSLVRGPGELFF; CDR3 DNA: TGTGCCAGCAGCTTAGTGCGGGGTCCCGGGGAGCTGTTTTTT
J gene: TRBJ1-1; clone size: .; D gene: .; V gene: TRBV19; CDR3 protein: CASRKTPGVGTEAFF; CDR3 DNA: TGTGCCAGTAGAAAAACTCCAGGGGTTGGCACTGAAGCTTTCTTT
J gene: TRBJ1-3; clone size: .; D gene: .; V gene: TRBV10-3; CDR3 protein: CATLAGVPGNTIYF; CDR3 DNA: TGTGCCACCCTGGCCGGGGTACCCGGAAACACCATATATTTT
J gene: TRBJ1-2; clone size: .; D gene: TRBD1; V gene: TRBV7-2; CDR3 protein: CASSRPGTEGYGYTF; CDR3 DNA: TGTGCCAGCAGCAGGCCGGGGACAGAGGGATATGGCTACACCTTC
J gene: TRBJ1-6; clone size: .; D gene: TRBD1; V gene: TRBV5-5; CDR3 protein: CASSLQGAKSPLHF; CDR3 DNA: TGTGCCAGCAGCTTGCAGGGGGCTAAATCACCCCTCCACTTT
J gene: TRBJ2-7; clone size: .; D gene: .; V gene: TRBV7-7; CDR3 protein: CASSTAQGIPYEQYF; CDR3 DNA: TGTGCTAGCAGCACGGCACAGGGTATTCCCTACGAGCAGTACTTC
J gene: TRBJ2-1; clone size: few; D gene: TRBD2; V gene: TRBV5-5; CDR3 protein: CASSSGAGAYNEQFF; CDR3 DNA: TGTGCCAGCAGCTCCGGGGCGGGGGCCTACAATGAGCAGTTCTTC
J gene: TRBJ1-5; clone size: .; D gene: TRBD1; V gene: TRBV24-1; CDR3 protein: CATSDPRTGDTQPQHF; CDR3 DNA: TGTGCCACCAGTGACCCCAGGACAGGGGACACTCAGCCCCAGCATTTT